Listed below are T cell receptor beta chains from one sample, sequenced in a study of T cells in Graves' hyperthyroidism and ophthalmopathy. Each CDR3 protein gets one entry after TCRdb re-called the multiplex PCR reads with MiXCR. Of a few hundred thousand distinct CDR3 sequences listed, just under 25% are singletons. Source material: blood. These receptors all stem from a man in his forties or fifties with Graves' hyperthyroidism. Each CDR3 is given with its conserved first and last residue. A D gene is named only where the DNA matches it firmly. Part of the rows lack a size; the others show once, few, many or a class for expanded clones.

CDR3aa,CDR3nt,d_gene,v_gene,abundance,j_gene
CASRVGLAYEQYF,TGTGCCAGCAGGGTGGGACTGGCCTACGAGCAGTACTTC,NA,TRBV2,few,TRBJ2-7
CASGRGGSTYNEQFF,TGTGCCAGCGGACGGGGGGGCTCAACCTACAATGAGCAGTTCTTC,TRBD2,TRBV6-1,NA,TRBJ2-1
CASSLRGLSSYEQYF,TGTGCCAGCAGTTTAAGGGGCCTTAGCTCCTACGAGCAGTACTTC,NA,TRBV28,few,TRBJ2-7
CASSDPNEQYF,TGTGCCAGCAGTGATCCGAACGAGCAGTACTTC,NA,TRBV6-1,many,TRBJ2-7
CAWSARDKQYF,TGTGCCTGGAGTGCGAGGGATAAGCAGTACTTC,NA,TRBV30,few,TRBJ2-7
CASSSAGTEGFF,TGTGCCAGCTCATCCGCCGGGACAGAAGGATTTTTT,TRBD1,TRBV18,NA,TRBJ2-2
CASSFFRGAETQYF,TGTGCCAGCAGCTTCTTCCGCGGGGCGGAGACCCAGTACTTC,NA,TRBV11-2,few,TRBJ2-5
CASSAGTGAFGELFF,TGTGCCAGCAGTGCAGGGACAGGGGCATTCGGGGAGCTGTTTTTT,TRBD1,TRBV27,few,TRBJ2-2
CASSPAGTGNSYGYTF,TGCGCCAGCAGCCCGGCCGGGACAGGGAATAGCTATGGCTACACCTTC,TRBD1,TRBV5-1,few,TRBJ1-2
CASSLTRQGAYGYTF,TGTGCCAGCAGTTTAACGAGACAGGGGGCCTATGGCTACACCTTC,TRBD1,TRBV28,few,TRBJ1-2
CSAAEEDRGNEQFF,TGCAGTGCCGCGGAGGAGGACAGGGGCAATGAGCAGTTCTTC,TRBD1,TRBV20-1,many,TRBJ2-1
CASTQGGNQPQHF,TGTGCCAGCACCCAGGGGGGTAATCAGCCCCAGCATTTT,TRBD1,TRBV7-9,NA,TRBJ1-5
CSARGLLAGVTDTQYF,TGCAGTGCTAGAGGTTTACTAGCGGGGGTCACAGATACGCAGTATTTT,TRBD2,TRBV20-1,few,TRBJ2-3
CASSPLLRGLSYEQYF,TGTGCCAGCAGTCCCCTCTTGCGGGGGCTATCCTACGAGCAGTACTTC,NA,TRBV27,NA,TRBJ2-7
CASSEASPPYEQYF,TGTGCCAGCAGTGAAGCCTCACCCCCCTACGAGCAGTACTTC,NA,TRBV6-1,many,TRBJ2-7
CATSDSRGGSGGSYEQYF,TGTGCCACCAGTGATTCCCGGGGAGGGAGCGGGGGCTCCTACGAGCAGTACTTC,TRBD2,TRBV24-1,few,TRBJ2-7
CASSFYEKLFF,TGTGCCAGCAGTTTTTATGAAAAACTGTTTTTT,NA,TRBV2,NA,TRBJ1-4
CASSPSVGTLTDTQYF,TGCGCCAGCAGTCCTTCGGTCGGGACGCTCACAGATACGCAGTATTTT,NA,TRBV10-1,few,TRBJ2-3
CASWGGLTQETQYF,TGTGCCAGCTGGGGAGGACTAACTCAAGAGACCCAGTACTTC,NA,TRBV28,NA,TRBJ2-5
CASQPGQGAGEQYF,TGTGCCAGCCAACCGGGACAGGGGGCGGGTGAGCAGTACTTC,TRBD1,TRBV27,many,TRBJ2-7
CASSMTGLDEQYF,TGTGCCAGCAGTATGACAGGTCTGGACGAGCAGTACTTC,NA,TRBV28,NA,TRBJ2-7
CATSYEQYF,TGTGCCACTTCGTACGAGCAGTACTTC,NA,TRBV6-2/TRBV6-3,NA,TRBJ2-7
CASSDGGGGYTF,TGTGCCAGCAGTGACGGGGGAGGCGGCTACACCTTC,NA,TRBV2,once,TRBJ1-2
CASSERRESWEQFF,TGTGCCAGCAGTGAACGGAGGGAGTCGTGGGAGCAGTTCTTC,NA,TRBV6-1,NA,TRBJ2-1
CASSEALGFNSPLHF,TGTGCCAGCAGTGAAGCCTTAGGTTTTAATTCACCCCTCCACTTT,NA,TRBV6-1,NA,TRBJ1-6
CASSGTYRLAGFSTDTQYF,TGTGCCAGCAGCGGGACATATCGACTAGCGGGATTTAGCACAGATACGCAGTATTTT,TRBD2,TRBV11-3,many,TRBJ2-3
CASSLGRDRRGDTQYF,TGTGCCAGCAGCTTAGGGCGGGACAGGCGAGGGGATACGCAGTATTTT,TRBD1,TRBV11-2,NA,TRBJ2-3
CASSLASGEQYF,TGTGCCAGCAGCTTAGCAAGTGGCGAGCAGTACTTC,NA,TRBV5-1,many,TRBJ2-7
CAISEVEGELFF,TGTGCCATCAGTGAGGTGGAGGGGGAGCTGTTTTTT,NA,TRBV10-3,few,TRBJ2-2
CASSVGTAGDTQYF,TGTGCCAGCAGTGTAGGGACTGCGGGAGATACGCAGTATTTT,NA,TRBV25-1,NA,TRBJ2-3
CASSRTEPSNQPQHF,TGTGCCAGCAGTCGGACAGAACCTAGCAATCAGCCCCAGCATTTT,NA,TRBV12-3/TRBV12-4,few,TRBJ1-5
CASSPMWGQEKLFF,TGTGCCAGCAGCCCCATGTGGGGCCAAGAAAAACTGTTTTTT,NA,TRBV7-9,few,TRBJ1-4
CASRPLNTGELFF,TGCGCCAGCAGACCGTTGAACACCGGGGAGCTGTTTTTT,NA,TRBV5-1,few,TRBJ2-2
CATSDTSPSGRLYNEQFF,TGTGCCACCAGTGATACAAGCCCTAGCGGGAGGTTATACAATGAGCAGTTCTTC,TRBD2,TRBV24-1,few,TRBJ2-1
CASSYTEYGGYTEAFF,TGTGCCAGCAGTTACACGGAATATGGGGGGTACACTGAAGCTTTCTTT,NA,TRBV28,many,TRBJ1-1
CASSQQSNQPQHF,TGCGCCAGCAGCCAACAGAGCAATCAGCCCCAGCATTTT,NA,TRBV4-1,few,TRBJ1-5
CAWSVGVSYEQYF,TGTGCCTGGAGTGTCGGGGTTTCCTACGAGCAGTACTTC,NA,TRBV30,many,TRBJ2-7
CASSYGEGSPLHF,TGTGCCAGCAGTTACGGGGAGGGATCACCCCTCCACTTT,NA,TRBV2,NA,TRBJ1-6
CASLSGAGGPYNEQFF,TGTGCCAGTCTAAGTGGGGCGGGAGGGCCCTACAATGAGCAGTTCTTC,TRBD2,TRBV19,few,TRBJ2-1
CASVGQGLLYSNQPQHF,TGTGCCAGTGTAGGACAGGGTCTACTCTATAGCAATCAGCCCCAGCATTTT,TRBD1,TRBV19,NA,TRBJ1-5
CASSIYVGSDSGANVLTF,TGTGCCAGCAGCATTTACGTAGGGAGTGACTCTGGGGCCAACGTCCTGACTTTC,NA,TRBV6-1,NA,TRBJ2-6
CASSRYGSSTDTQYF,TGTGCCAGCAGTCGTTACGGGTCTAGCACAGATACGCAGTATTTT,NA,TRBV6-1,many,TRBJ2-3
CASGGSWGADTQYF,TGTGCCAGCGGTGGGAGTTGGGGGGCAGATACGCAGTATTTT,NA,TRBV11-2,many,TRBJ2-3
CASSMVDFSNQPQHF,TGTGCCAGTAGTATGGTCGACTTTAGCAATCAGCCCCAGCATTTT,NA,TRBV19,few,TRBJ1-5
CATSDWDRSDTQYF,TGTGCCACCAGTGATTGGGACAGGTCAGATACGCAGTATTTT,TRBD1,TRBV24-1,many,TRBJ2-3
CASSLGPIDQPQHF,TGTGCCAGCAGTTTAGGTCCGATTGACCAGCCCCAGCATTTT,NA,TRBV12-3/TRBV12-4,NA,TRBJ1-5
CASSSPLGGNQPQHF,TGTGCCAGCAGTTCCCCTCTGGGAGGCAATCAGCCCCAGCATTTT,NA,TRBV28,NA,TRBJ1-5
CASSRRRQAGTEAFF,TGTGCCAGTAGTAGGCGTAGGCAAGCGGGCACTGAAGCTTTCTTT,NA,TRBV19,many,TRBJ1-1
CASSYGTSSGANVLTF,TGTGCCAGCAGTTACGGGACTAGCTCTGGGGCCAACGTCCTGACTTTC,TRBD2,TRBV6-6,NA,TRBJ2-6
CAISRTSGRNEQYF,TGTGCCATCAGTAGGACTAGCGGGAGAAACGAGCAGTACTTC,TRBD2,TRBV10-3,NA,TRBJ2-7
CASSNGPTVGGNIQYF,TGTGCCAGCAGTAACGGTCCCACGGTGGGTGGAAACATTCAGTACTTC,NA,TRBV28,many,TRBJ2-4
CASKRDPVNYGYTF,TGTGCCAGCAAGAGGGACCCAGTTAACTATGGCTACACCTTC,NA,TRBV2,NA,TRBJ1-2
CASSQYPTGYTGELFF,TGTGCCAGCAGCCAATACCCTACTGGGTACACCGGGGAGCTGTTTTTT,NA,TRBV4-2,NA,TRBJ2-2
CASSPPSGRGSYNEQFF,TGTGCCAGCTCACCACCGAGCGGGAGAGGATCCTACAATGAGCAGTTCTTC,TRBD2,TRBV18,once,TRBJ2-1
CAISPNNDEQYF,TGTGCCATCAGCCCCAATAATGACGAGCAGTACTTC,NA,TRBV10-3,few,TRBJ2-7
CASSFYICSAPLVRGRSNEQYF,NA,NA,TRBV11-3,NA,TRBJ2-7
CSASGGNTDTQYF,TGCAGTGCTAGCGGGGGGAACACAGATACGCAGTATTTT,TRBD2,TRBV20-1,once,TRBJ2-3
CASSVDGSGTETQYF,TGTGCCAGCAGCGTAGATGGCTCGGGTACGGAGACCCAGTACTTC,NA,TRBV9,few,TRBJ2-5
CAISDPSNYEQYF,TGTGCCATCAGTGATCCCTCAAACTACGAGCAGTACTTC,NA,TRBV10-3,NA,TRBJ2-7
CASSQGLVLYEQYF,TGTGCCAGCAGCCAGGGGCTAGTTTTATACGAGCAGTACTTC,NA,TRBV4-2,few,TRBJ2-7